One and the same sample provided the 25 T cell receptor beta chains below, sequenced in a study of blood T cells in healthy people across ages. The second PCR ran about 6 to 11 cycles with a sample-barcoded 5' primer and J-beta primers. Each CDR3 protein is one row after TCRdb ran MiXCR on the 5' RACE reads. Of over a million distinct CDR3 sequences in the sample, more than 35% were seen once. The specimen was blood. Receptors were obtained from a woman aged 60-70 years in good health.

This clonotype was observed once. This sequence joins TRBV14 and TRBJ2-5; 11 bases fit TRBD2. V dropped 6 bases and J dropped 0; count of bases not matched to a gene: 6. The CDR3 contains 16 residues. Germline V gives CDR1 SGHDN, CDR2 FVKESK. As DNA, the CDR3 is TGTGCCAGCAGTCGTAGACTAGCGGGGAACCAAGAGACCCAGTACTTC. Amino acids: CASSRRLAGNQETQYF.

In this sample, this clonotype turned up many times. This chain links TRBV5-4 with TRBJ2-7, with no clear D. Germline V CDR1 and CDR2: SGHNT, YYREEE (reference sequence). CDR3 length: 17 residues. Trimming removed 4 bases at V and 3 bases at J, with 23 bases between. The CDR3 DNA is TGTGCCAGCAGCAAAGAAGGCCGGGCCATGGTAGTCTACGAGCAGTACTTC. This translates into CASSKEGRAMVVYEQYF.

Ten or more counts support this clonotype. The V and J genes are TRBV29-1 and TRBJ2-1; 9 bases fit TRBD2. Germline CDR1 reads SQVTM; CDR2 reads ANQGSEA. The length of the CDR3 is 15 residues. With 6 bases clipped from V and 3 bases from J, the junction kept 9 bases outside the gene matches. The CDR3 DNA follows: TGCAGCGTAGCACTAGCGGGTACTAACTACAATGAGCAGTTCTTC. Protein product: CSVALAGTNYNEQFF.

The chain links TRBV5-5 to TRBJ1-4; D is perhaps TRBD1 (5 bases). The V gene lost 0 bases and the J gene lost 0 bases, with 9 bases spanning the gap. CDR1 and CDR2 (germline): SGHKS, YYEKEE (reference sequence). CDR3 length: 16 residues. CDR3 in DNA: TGTGCCAGCAGCTTGGGAGACAGATCAACTAATGAAAAACTGTTTTTT. Translating gives CASSLGDRSTNEKLFF.

This clonotype has a handful of counts. This chain joins TRBV29-1 and TRBJ1-2; tentatively, D is TRBD1 (5 bases). The germline CDR1 and CDR2 sequences are SQVTM and ANQGSEA. CDR3 length equals 13 residues. V shed 2 bases and J shed 10 bases, with 17 bases lying between them. Written as DNA, the CDR3 is TGCAGCGTTGAAACAGAATTTGGGGGTTCCTACACCTTC. It translates to CSVETEFGGSYTF.

This clonotype has just a few counts. The chain joins TRBV11-1 to TRBJ2-1; TRBD1 might be the D (6 bases). The CDR3 loop spans 14 amino acids. The V gene's germline CDR1 is SGHAT and CDR2 FQDESV (reference sequence). V was trimmed by 3 bases and J by 7 bases, leaving 13 bases between them. CDR3 protein: CASSLRRQENEQFF. CDR3 nucleotides: TGTGCCAGCAGCTTGAGAAGACAGGAGAATGAGCAGTTCTTC.

Note on this clonotype: Germline and junction disagree at one end, which may indicate a read error. This chain uses TRBV15 with TRBJ2-7, with TRBD1 as a possible D gene (5 bases). CDR3 length: 14 amino acids. The germline V gene has CDR1 LNHNV and CDR2 YYDKDF (reference sequence). The chain's CDR3 is CATRRDDSSYEQYF. The DNA of the CDR3 is TGTGCCACCCGCAGAGATGACAGCTCCTACGAGCAGTACTTC.

Only a few counts were recorded for this clonotype. The chain couples TRBV28 to TRBJ2-5; 8 positions agree with TRBD1. V was pared by 6 bases and J by 1 base, with 13 bases of the junction left unmatched. Germline CDR1 is MDHEN and CDR2 is SYDVKM. CDR3 length: 17 residues. Written as DNA, the CDR3 is TGTGCCAGCAGCACCCGAACCCGGGACAGGCTCCAAGAGACCCAGTACTTC. Protein sequence: CASSTRTRDRLQETQYF.

This clonotype was seen just once. The chain couples TRBV20-1 to TRBJ1-1; 8 bases match TRBD1. V dropped 5 bases and J dropped 6; count of bases not matched to a gene: 5. Germline V gene lookup returns CDR1 DFQATT and CDR2 SNEGSKA (reference sequence). The CDR3 extends over 12 amino acids. The CDR3 DNA is TGCAGTGCTGTACAGGGGGGGGCTGAAGCTTTCTTT. Its translation: CSAVQGGAEAFF.

This clonotype was counted many times. This chain links TRBV29-1 with TRBJ2-3; D is unresolved. The CDR3 covers 12 residues. V lost 6 bases to trimming and J lost 2 bases, with 9 bases between them. From germline, CDR1 is SQVTM and CDR2 ANQGSEA. The CDR3 region has the DNA TGCAGCGTCGCCGTGATCACAGATACGCAGTATTTT. Protein sequence: CSVAVITDTQYF.

The chain uses TRBV10-3 and TRBJ1-2, with D tentatively TRBD1 (5 bases). Trimming stripped 7 bases from V and 2 bases from J, with 11 bases between. Germline V gene data show CDR1 as ENHRY and CDR2 as SYGVKD. The CDR3 contains 13 residues. The CDR3 coding sequence is TGTGCCATCAAGGGGCCAGGCAACTATGGCTACACCTTC. It specifies CAIKGPGNYGYTF.

This clonotype was counted only a few times. The chain links TRBV29-1 to TRBJ2-1, with D tentatively TRBD1 or TRBD2 (6 bases each). The CDR3 extends over 15 amino acids. With 5 bases removed from V and 0 bases from J, the gap between germline ends came to 14 bases. In germline, CDR1 is SQVTM, CDR2 ANQGSEA. The CDR3: CSVRGRLSSYNEQFF. CDR3 nucleotide sequence: TGCAGCGTTCGGGGGCGCCTTAGCTCCTACAATGAGCAGTTCTTC.

The J gene is TRBJ2-1, the V gene TRBV4-1; TRBD1 is a possible D gene (5 bases). The CDR3 totals 14 residues. V was shortened by 3 bases and J by 4 bases, with 10 bases between the two germline ends. CDR1 and CDR2 (germline): MGHRA, YSYEKL. As DNA, the CDR3 is TGCGCCAGCAGCCAGTCGACAGATTACAATGAGCAGTTCTTC. It encodes CASSQSTDYNEQFF.

The chain employs TRBV20-1 and TRBJ2-5; the match to TRBD2 covers 9 bases. The CDR3 runs 13 residues. V shed 3 bases, J shed 11 bases, and the junction held 10 bases outside the gene matches. Germline values: CDR1 DFQATT, CDR2 SNEGSKA (reference sequence). The CDR3 loop is CSARREGYYGQYF. The CDR3 region has the DNA TGCAGTGCTAGGCGGGAGGGGTACTACGGGCAGTACTTC.

The genes are TRBV6-1 and TRBJ1-6; tentatively, D is TRBD1 (6 bases). Germline CDR1 MNHNS, CDR2 SASEGT. V lost 4 bases to trimming and J lost 8 bases, with 12 bases between them. The CDR3 contains 14 residues. CDR3 residues: CASSVTGFYSPLHF. DNA for the CDR3: TGTGCCAGCAGTGTTACAGGGTTTTATTCACCCCTCCACTTT.

This sequence joins TRBV14 and TRBJ1-6, with D perhaps matching TRBD1 (5 bases). The CDR3 loop spans 14 amino acids. Trimming cost V 5 bases and J 10 bases, with 15 bases left between them. Germline assignment: CDR1 SGHDN and CDR2 FVKESK. This CDR3 is CASSTRARESPLHF. The CDR3 DNA reads as TGTGCCAGCAGCACCAGGGCTCGGGAGTCACCCCTCCACTTT.

The V gene is TRBV18, the J gene TRBJ2-5; 8 bases are a match to TRBD1. Per the germline V gene, CDR1 is KGHSH and CDR2 is LQKENI. The V segment lost 6 bases and the J segment 5 bases; nucleotides outside the gene matches: 11. This CDR3 comprises 15 residues. CDR3 region: CASSTTGGPKETQYF. The DNA of the CDR3 is TGTGCCAGCTCTACTACAGGGGGGCCTAAGGAGACCCAGTACTTC. Filled out from reference TRBV18 and TRBJ2-5, the complete variable domain reads NAGVMQNPRHLVRRRGQEARLRCSPMKGHSHVYWYRQLPEEGLKFMVYLQKENIIDESGMPKERFSAEFPKEGPSILRIQQVVRGDSAAYFCASSTTGGPKETQYFGPGTRLLVL.

Details on this clonotype: The junction does not match germline at one end; this may be a read error. V usage is TRBV5-1 and J usage is TRBJ2-1; a possible D gene is TRBD1 (5 bases). Germline CDR1 is SGHRS and CDR2 is YFSETQ. The CDR3 has 14 amino acids. CDR3 region: CASSRLGADNERFF. The CDR3 DNA is TGCGCCAGCAGTAGGCTAGGGGCCGACAATGAGCGGTTCTTC.

The chain has TRBV5-1 and TRBJ2-1; TRBD2 might be the D (7 bases). Trimming removed 0 bases at V and 12 bases at J, with 16 bases between. This CDR3 is built from 14 residues. Germline V gene lookup returns CDR1 SGHRS and CDR2 YFSETQ. The CDR3 sequence is CASSLDREGEVQFF. CDR3 DNA sequence: TGCGCCAGCAGCTTGGACAGGGAGGGAGAAGTGCAGTTCTTC.

This clonotype was found once. This sequence joins TRBV14 and TRBJ2-5, with 12 bases identical to TRBD2. CDR1 is SGHDN, CDR2 FVKESK, per germline. The CDR3 contains 18 residues. V shed 1 base and J 13 bases; nucleotides not matched to a gene: 19. The chain's CDR3 is CASSQVLAGGPLASPRYF. CDR3 DNA sequence: TGTGCCAGCAGCCAAGTGCTAGCGGGAGGGCCGCTGGCCTCCCCACGGTACTTC.

The chain combines TRBV5-5 with TRBJ1-2; 7 bases are shared with TRBD1. This CDR3 contains 15 residues. Germline V lookup: CDR1 SGHKS, CDR2 YYEKEE (reference sequence). With 4 bases clipped from V and 6 bases from J, the junction kept 12 bases outside the gene matches. CDR3 sequence (DNA): TGTGCCAGCAGCCAAGACAGGGAAGGTTTAGATGGCTACACCTTC. Its translation is CASSQDREGLDGYTF. Filled out from reference TRBV5-5 and TRBJ1-2, the complete variable domain reads DAGVTQSPTHLIKTRGQQVTLRCSPISGHKSVSWYQQVLGQGPQFIFQYYEKEERGRGNFPDRFSARQFPNYSSELNVNALLLGDSALYLCASSQDREGLDGYTFGSGTRLTVV.

The V and J genes are TRBV29-1 and TRBJ2-5; the D gene could be TRBD1 or TRBD2 (5 bases each). The CDR3 is 14 residues long. Germline loops: CDR1 SQVTM, CDR2 ANQGSEA. The V gene lost 7 bases and the J gene lost 11 bases, with 26 bases spanning the gap. This CDR3 reads CSAGAARISSEQYF. In nucleotides, the CDR3 is TGCAGCGCCGGGGCAGCCCGGATTAGCTCTGAGCAGTACTTC.

The chain employs TRBV12-3 or TRBV12-4 and TRBJ2-5; 12 bases agree with TRBD1. The length of the CDR3 is 17 residues. Trimming cost V 5 bases and J 0 bases; bases outside gene matches: 7. For the CDR3, the DNA is TGTGCCAGCAGTCGGGACAGGGGGCGCTGGTACCAAGAGACCCAGTACTTC. Its translation: CASSRDRGRWYQETQYF.

This chain links TRBV7-6 with TRBJ1-2, with 9 positions matching TRBD1. Germline CDR1 is SGHVS and CDR2 is FNYEAQ. The trim removed 4 bases at V and 7 bases at J, leaving 1 base unmatched. The length of the CDR3 is 12 residues. CDR3 sequence reads: CASSSQGAGYTF. The CDR3 DNA reads as TGTGCCAGCAGCTCACAGGGGGCTGGCTACACCTTC.

This clonotype was seen a single time. The J gene is TRBJ2-4, the V gene TRBV2; D not certain. TRBJ2-7 explains the end of the DNA better; the J call may be wrong. The CDR3 is 14 residues long. Germline V gene lookup returns CDR1 SNHLY and CDR2 FYNNEI. CDR3 sequence (DNA): TGTGCCAGCACCATGGACGGACCTAGCTACGAGCAGTACTTC. Translated, it gives CASTMDGPSYEQYF.